This T cell receptor (beta chain) is drawn from a study of human T cells and chemical hapten exposure (dated by TCRdb to about 2021). With regard to the full study: For sensitization, 2% DPC in acetone was applied to a roughly 2 cm by roughly 2 cm area of upper inner arm skin. Patient blood was sampled pre-sensitization (week 0) and at 2, 6 and about 24 weeks after DPC sensitization. The libraries were sequenced as a pool, and the TCR yield per sample differed mostly because of small variations in library volumes within the pool. Under 30 alopecia patients gave blood for TCR sequencing at one to four time points (pre-sensitization, 2, 6 and 24 weeks). Patch tests used Finn chambers with 0.01% DPC on the upper back, scored after 6 days by International Contact Dermatitis Research Group standards. Throughout the study period of roughly 24 weeks, patients also received therapeutic DPC doses to the scalp every week. In alopecia patients, the study followed how the peripheral blood TCR repertoire changed in vivo over primary and secondary sensitization to diphenylcyclopropenone (DPC), a hapten. Alopecia areata with under or over 50% scalp involvement, alopecia totalis and alopecia universalis were represented in the patient cohort, which was mostly female. The paper as a whole reports these results and caveats: Patch test score was positively correlated with the number of PT1 expanded TCRs, with significance at thresholds 8, 16 and 32 but not at 4. DPC sensitization did not change how many TCRs were above 1 in 1000 frequency, and no evidence was found of alterations in global repertoire structure. After repeated subsampling, changes were observed in the strength of the expansion versus patch-test correlation and in the threshold at which the correlation became significant. Because every patient had alopecia, a presumed autoimmune disease, the patients' immune response might differ from that of healthy individuals. Compared with pre-sensitization or healthy control sets, expanded TCRs formed significantly more large CDR3 similarity clusters, which is consistent with antigen-driven responses.

This specimen's time point label, interpreted: patch test 1, 2 weeks after DPC sensitization. What this sample's treatment or condition label stands for: therapeutic diphenylcyclopropenone sensitization with weekly scalp DPC. Blood at each patch-test visit was drawn before the patch test was applied. Eligible patients were aged 18 to 70, diagnosed with alopecia, deemed suitable for DPC therapy, and excluded if pregnant. Total RNA was extracted from unfractionated whole blood collected in Tempus Blood RNA tubes. Receptors were amplified or captured by RACE. TCRdb names NextSeq 500 as the instrument used. During library preparation, unique molecular identifiers were attached to individual cDNA molecules so that TCRs could be counted quantitatively and reproducibly. Both TCR alpha and TCR beta chains were sequenced from each blood RNA sample. From the authors' description of their analysis: A median of about 89,000 TCRs per sample was observed, with a range of roughly 23,224 to 700,000. V, J and CDR3 annotation of the TCR reads was performed with the Decombinator software suite. For the PS versus PT1 abundance plots, all samples were subsampled to the same number of TCRs (28,000). TCRs were defined as expanded if absent before sensitization and observed at least eight times at the 2-week time point. In TCRdb, the public reads were trimmed at Q25 with fastp and aligned with MiXCR, with productive beta chains retained. CDR3 protein sequences are deduplicated, and each keeps its most common genes and DNA. V and J calls and clone size were set by TCRdb, not the authors. Here the sample has around 100,000 distinct CDR3 sequences; 8% to 13% occur a single time. The ten largest clones capture around 3.5% of the sample.

This clonotype was observed many times. Its binding antigen is unknown. The record has no base qualities; no much larger clone is one base away. This receptor was identified in a woman aged 40 to 55 with alopecia areata. Some clones in this sample may be carry-over from other donors' samples. Sequencing was performed on whole blood, taken in connection with sensitization to the hapten diphenylcyclopropenone (DPC).

Here is the DNA: TGTGCCAGCAGCCCCGTAGGGGGGCGCGCCGGGGAGCTGTTTTTT. This encodes CASSPVGGRAGELFF. The rearranged segments are TRBV7-2 and TRBJ2-2; the D gene cannot be resolved beyond TRBD1 or TRBD2, each matching 6 bases. CDR1 is given as SGHTA and CDR2 as FQGNSA, both from the germline V gene. Inclusive of the bounding cysteine and phenylalanine, the CDR3 is 15 residues long. Only the CDR3 part of the read is kept: 45 bases, read in frame from the first base. At the junction V is shortened by 5 bases and J by 6 bases, with 16 bases in between.